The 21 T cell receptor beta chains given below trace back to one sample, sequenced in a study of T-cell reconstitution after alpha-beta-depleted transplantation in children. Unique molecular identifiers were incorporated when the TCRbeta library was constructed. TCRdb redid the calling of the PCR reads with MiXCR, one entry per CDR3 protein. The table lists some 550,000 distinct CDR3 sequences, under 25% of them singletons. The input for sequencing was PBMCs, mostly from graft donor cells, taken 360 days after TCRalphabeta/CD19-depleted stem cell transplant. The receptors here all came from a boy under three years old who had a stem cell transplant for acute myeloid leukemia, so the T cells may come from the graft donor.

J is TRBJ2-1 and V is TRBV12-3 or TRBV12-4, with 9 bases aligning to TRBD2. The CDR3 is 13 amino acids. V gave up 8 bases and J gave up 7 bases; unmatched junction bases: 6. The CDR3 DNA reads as TGTGCCAGCGGGGCGGGGGGGTCTAATGAGCAGTTCTTC. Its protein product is CASGAGGSNEQFF.

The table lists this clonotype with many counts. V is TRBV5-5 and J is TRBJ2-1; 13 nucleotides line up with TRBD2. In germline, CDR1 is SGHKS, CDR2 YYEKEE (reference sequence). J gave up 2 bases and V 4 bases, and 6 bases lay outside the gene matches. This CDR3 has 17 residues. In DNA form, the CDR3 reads TGTGCCAGCAGCATGGGACTAGCGGGGAGCCCCTACAATGAGCAGTTCTTC. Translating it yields CASSMGLAGSPYNEQFF.

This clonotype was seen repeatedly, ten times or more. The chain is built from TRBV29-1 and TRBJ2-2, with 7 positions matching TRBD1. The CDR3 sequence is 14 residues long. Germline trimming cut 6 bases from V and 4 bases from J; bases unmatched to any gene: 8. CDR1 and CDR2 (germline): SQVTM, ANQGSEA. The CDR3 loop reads CSVPRDRPTGELFF. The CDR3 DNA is TGCAGCGTCCCCCGGGACAGACCCACCGGGGAGCTGTTTTTT.

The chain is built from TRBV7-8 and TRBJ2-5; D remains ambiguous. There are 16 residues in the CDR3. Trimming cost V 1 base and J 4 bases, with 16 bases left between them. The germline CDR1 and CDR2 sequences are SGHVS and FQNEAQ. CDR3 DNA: TGTGCCAGCAGCTTAGGGCCAGTAGGAAGGGTAGAGACCCAGTACTTC. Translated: CASSLGPVGRVETQYF. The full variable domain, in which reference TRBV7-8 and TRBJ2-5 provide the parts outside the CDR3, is GAGVSQSPRYKVAKRGQDVALRCDPISGHVSLFWYQQALGQGPEFLTYFQNEAQLDKSGLPSDRFFAERPEGSVSTLKIQRTQQEDSAVYLCASSLGPVGRVETQYFGPGTRLLVL.

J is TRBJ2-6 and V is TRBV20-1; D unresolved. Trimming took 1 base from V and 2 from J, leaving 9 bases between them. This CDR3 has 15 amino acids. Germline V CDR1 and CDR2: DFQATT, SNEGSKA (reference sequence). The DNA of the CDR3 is TGCAGTGCTAGAGTGGGTGGAACTGGGGCCAACGTCCTGACTTTC. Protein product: CSARVGGTGANVLTF.

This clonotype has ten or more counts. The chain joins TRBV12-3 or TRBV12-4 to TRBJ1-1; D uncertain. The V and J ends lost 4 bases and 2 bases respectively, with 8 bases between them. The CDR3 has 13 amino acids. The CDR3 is CASSSSFNTEAFF. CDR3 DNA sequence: TGTGCCAGCAGTTCGAGTTTCAACACTGAAGCTTTCTTT.

The CDR3 coding sequence is TGTGCCACCAGCAGAGATGAGGGACCCCAGCATTTT. This encodes CATSRDEGPQHF. The rearrangement links TRBV15 to TRBJ1-5; D remains unclear. V was cut by 0 bases and J by 10 bases, with 7 bases left in between. Germline assignment: CDR1 LNHNV and CDR2 YYDKDF (reference sequence). The CDR3 is 12 amino acids.

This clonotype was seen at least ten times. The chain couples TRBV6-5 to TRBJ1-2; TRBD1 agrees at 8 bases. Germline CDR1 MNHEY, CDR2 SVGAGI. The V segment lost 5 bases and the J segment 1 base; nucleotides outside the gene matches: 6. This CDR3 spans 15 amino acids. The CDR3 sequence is CASSQDRELNYGYTF. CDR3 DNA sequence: TGTGCCAGCAGTCAGGACAGGGAACTTAACTATGGCTACACCTTC.

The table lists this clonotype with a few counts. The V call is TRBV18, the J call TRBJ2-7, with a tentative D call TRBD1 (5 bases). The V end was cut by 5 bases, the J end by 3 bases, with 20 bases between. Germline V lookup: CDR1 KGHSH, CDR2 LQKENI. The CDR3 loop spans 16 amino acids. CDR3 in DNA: TGTGCCAGCTCATCGACAGTGAGCCCCCCCAACTACGAGCAGTACTTC. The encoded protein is CASSSTVSPPNYEQYF.

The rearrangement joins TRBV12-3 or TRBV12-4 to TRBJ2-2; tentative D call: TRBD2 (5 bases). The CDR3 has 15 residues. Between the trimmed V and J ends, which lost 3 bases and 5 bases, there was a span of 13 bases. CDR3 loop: CASSFVARGTGELFF. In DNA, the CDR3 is TGTGCCAGCAGTTTTGTAGCACGGGGTACCGGGGAGCTGTTTTTT.

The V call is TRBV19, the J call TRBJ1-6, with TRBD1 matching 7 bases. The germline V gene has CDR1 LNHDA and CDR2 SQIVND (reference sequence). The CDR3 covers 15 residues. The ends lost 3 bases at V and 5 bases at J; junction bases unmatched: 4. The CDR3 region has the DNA TGTGCCAGTAGTATCGGGACAGCTAATAATTCACCCCTCCACTTT. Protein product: CASSIGTANNSPLHF.

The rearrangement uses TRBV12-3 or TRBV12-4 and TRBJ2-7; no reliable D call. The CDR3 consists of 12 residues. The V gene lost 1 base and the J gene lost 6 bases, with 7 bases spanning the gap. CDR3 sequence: CASSLDISEQYF. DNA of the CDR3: TGTGCCAGCAGTTTAGACATCTCCGAGCAGTACTTC.

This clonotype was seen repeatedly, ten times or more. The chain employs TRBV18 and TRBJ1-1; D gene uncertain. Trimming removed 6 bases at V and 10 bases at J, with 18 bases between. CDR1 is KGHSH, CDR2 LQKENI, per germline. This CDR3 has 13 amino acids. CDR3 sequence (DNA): TGTGCCAGCTCCCCCGATGGCACCCCGCGAGCTTTCTTT. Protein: CASSPDGTPRAFF.

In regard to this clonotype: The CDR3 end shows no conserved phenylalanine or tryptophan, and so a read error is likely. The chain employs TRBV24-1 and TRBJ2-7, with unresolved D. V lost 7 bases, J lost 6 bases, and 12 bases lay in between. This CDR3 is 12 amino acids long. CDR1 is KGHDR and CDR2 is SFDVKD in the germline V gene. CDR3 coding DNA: TGTGCCACCAGAGGGCTTTGGGGCGAGCAGTACTAC. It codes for CATRGLWGEQYY.

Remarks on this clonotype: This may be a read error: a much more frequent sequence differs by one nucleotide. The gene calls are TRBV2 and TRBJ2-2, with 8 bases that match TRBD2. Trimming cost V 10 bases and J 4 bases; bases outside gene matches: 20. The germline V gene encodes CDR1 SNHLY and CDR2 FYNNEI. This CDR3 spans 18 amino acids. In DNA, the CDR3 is TGTGCCATCAGGTCAACAGGTTTCGGGGGGGCGGCCACCGGGGAGCTGTTTTTT. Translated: CAIRSTGFGGAATGELFF.

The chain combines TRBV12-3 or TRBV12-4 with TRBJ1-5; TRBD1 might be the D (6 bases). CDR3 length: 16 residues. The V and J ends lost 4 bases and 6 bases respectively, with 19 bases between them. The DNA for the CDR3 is TGTGCCAGCAGTTCCCGTCCCCACAGGGAAGGTCAGCCCCAGCATTTT. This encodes CASSSRPHREGQPQHF.

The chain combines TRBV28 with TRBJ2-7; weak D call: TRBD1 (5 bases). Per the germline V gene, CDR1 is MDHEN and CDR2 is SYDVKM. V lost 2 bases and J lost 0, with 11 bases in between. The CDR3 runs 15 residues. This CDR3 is CASSLGRVSSYEQYV. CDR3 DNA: TGTGCCAGCAGTTTAGGCAGGGTAAGCTCCTACGAGCAGTACGTC.

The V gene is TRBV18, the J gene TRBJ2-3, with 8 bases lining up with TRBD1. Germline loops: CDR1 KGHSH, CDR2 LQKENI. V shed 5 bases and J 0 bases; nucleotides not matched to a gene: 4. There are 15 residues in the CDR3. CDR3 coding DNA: TGTGCCAGCTCAGACGGACAGGGAAGCACAGATACGCAGTATTTT. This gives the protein CASSDGQGSTDTQYF.

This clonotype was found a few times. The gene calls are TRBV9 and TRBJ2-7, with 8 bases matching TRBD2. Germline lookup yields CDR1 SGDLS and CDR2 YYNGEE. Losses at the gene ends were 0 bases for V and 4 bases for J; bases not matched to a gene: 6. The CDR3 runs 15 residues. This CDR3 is CASSVGGGIPYEQYF. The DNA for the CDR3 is TGTGCCAGCAGCGTAGGCGGGGGGATACCTTACGAGCAGTACTTC.

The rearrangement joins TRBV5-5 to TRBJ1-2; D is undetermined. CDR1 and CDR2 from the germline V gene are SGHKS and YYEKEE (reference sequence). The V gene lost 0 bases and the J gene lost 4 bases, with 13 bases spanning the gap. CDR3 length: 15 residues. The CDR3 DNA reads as TGTGCCAGCAGCTTGGCCGGGTCCCTCATCTATGGCTACACCTTC. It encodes CASSLAGSLIYGYTF.

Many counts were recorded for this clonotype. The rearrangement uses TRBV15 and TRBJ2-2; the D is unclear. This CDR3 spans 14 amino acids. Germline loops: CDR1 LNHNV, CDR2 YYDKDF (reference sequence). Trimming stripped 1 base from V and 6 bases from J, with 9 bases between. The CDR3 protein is CATSRGGLAGELFF. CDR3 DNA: TGTGCCACCAGCAGAGGTGGCCTCGCCGGGGAGCTGTTTTTT.